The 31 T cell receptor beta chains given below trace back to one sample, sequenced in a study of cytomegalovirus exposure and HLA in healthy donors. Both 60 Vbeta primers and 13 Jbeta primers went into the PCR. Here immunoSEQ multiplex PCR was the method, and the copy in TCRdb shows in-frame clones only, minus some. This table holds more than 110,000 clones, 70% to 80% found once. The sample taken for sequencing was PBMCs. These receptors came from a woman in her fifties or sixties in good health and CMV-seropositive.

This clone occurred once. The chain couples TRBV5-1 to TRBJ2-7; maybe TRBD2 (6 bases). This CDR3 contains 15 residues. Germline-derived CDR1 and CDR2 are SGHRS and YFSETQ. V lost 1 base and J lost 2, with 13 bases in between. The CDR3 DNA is TGCGCCAGCAGCTTGTACGGGGGTCCAACCTACGAGCAGTACTTC. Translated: CASSLYGGPTYEQYF. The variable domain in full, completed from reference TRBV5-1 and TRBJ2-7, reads KAGVTQTPRYLIKTRGQQVTLSCSPISGHRSVSWYQQTPGQGLQFLFEYFSETQRNKGNFPGRFSGRQFSNSRSEMNVSTLELGDSALYLCASSLYGGPTYEQYFGPGTRLTVT.

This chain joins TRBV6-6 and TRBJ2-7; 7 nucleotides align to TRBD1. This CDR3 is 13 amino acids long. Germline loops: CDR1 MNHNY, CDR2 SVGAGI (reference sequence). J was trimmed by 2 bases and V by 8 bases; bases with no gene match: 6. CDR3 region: CASAPTGTYEQYF. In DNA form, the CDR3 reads TGTGCCAGCGCTCCGACAGGGACCTACGAGCAGTACTTC.

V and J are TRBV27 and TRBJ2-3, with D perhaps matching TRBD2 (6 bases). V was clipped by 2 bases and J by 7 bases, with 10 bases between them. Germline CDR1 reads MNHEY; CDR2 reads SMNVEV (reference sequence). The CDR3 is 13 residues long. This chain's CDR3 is CASSLRGGNTQYF. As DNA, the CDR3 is TGTGCCAGCAGTTTACGTGGGGGGAATACGCAGTATTTT.

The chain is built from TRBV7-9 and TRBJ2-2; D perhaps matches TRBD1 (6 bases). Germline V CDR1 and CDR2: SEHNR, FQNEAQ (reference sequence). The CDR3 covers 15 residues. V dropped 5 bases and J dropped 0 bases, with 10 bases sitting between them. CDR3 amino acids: CASSPGTTNTGELFF. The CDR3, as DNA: TGTGCCAGCAGCCCGGGGACAACGAACACCGGGGAGCTGTTTTTT.

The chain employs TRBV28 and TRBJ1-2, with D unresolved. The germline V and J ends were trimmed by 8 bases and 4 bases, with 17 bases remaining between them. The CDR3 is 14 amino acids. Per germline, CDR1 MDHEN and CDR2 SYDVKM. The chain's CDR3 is CASEGTPLGYGYTF. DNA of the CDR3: TGTGCCAGCGAGGGAACTCCGCTGGGCTATGGCTACACCTTC.

Here the CDR3 reads CASSLSGGETQYF. The CDR3 DNA follows: TGCGCCAGCAGCTTGAGCGGGGGCGAGACCCAGTACTTC. The rearrangement joins TRBV5-1 to TRBJ2-5; 8 nucleotides agree with TRBD2. CDR3 length equals 13 residues. V was pared by 1 base and J by 5 bases, with 1 base of the junction left unmatched. In germline, CDR1 is SGHRS, CDR2 YFSETQ.

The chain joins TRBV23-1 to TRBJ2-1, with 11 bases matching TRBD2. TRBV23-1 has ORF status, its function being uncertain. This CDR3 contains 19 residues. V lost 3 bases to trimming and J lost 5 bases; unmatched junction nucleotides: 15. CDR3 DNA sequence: TGCGCCAGCAGTCAGAAAAGGGGGGCTAGCGGGAGGAAGAACAATGAGCAGTTCTTC. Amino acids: CASSQKRGASGRKNNEQFF.

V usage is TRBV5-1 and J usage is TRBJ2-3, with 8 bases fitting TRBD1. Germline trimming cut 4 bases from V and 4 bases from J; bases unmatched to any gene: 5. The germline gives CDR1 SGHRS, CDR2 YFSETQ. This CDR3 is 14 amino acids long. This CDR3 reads CASSNGQGSDTQYF. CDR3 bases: TGCGCCAGCAGCAACGGACAGGGTTCAGATACGCAGTATTTT.

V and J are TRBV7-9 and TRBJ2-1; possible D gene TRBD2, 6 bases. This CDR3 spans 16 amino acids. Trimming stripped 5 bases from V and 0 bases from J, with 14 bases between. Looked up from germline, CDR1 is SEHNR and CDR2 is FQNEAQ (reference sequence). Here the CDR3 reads CASSERTTNSYNEQFF. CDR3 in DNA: TGTGCCAGCAGCGAAAGGACTACCAACTCCTACAATGAGCAGTTCTTC. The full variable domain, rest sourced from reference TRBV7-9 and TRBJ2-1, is DTGVSQNPRHKITKRGQNVTFRCDPISEHNRLYWYRQTLGQGPEFLTYFQNEAQLEKSRLLSDRFSAERPKGSFSTLEIQRTEQGDSAMYLCASSERTTNSYNEQFFGPGTRLTVL.

The CDR3 loop is CASSLYGLAGVETQYF. CDR3 nucleotide sequence: TGCGCCAGCAGCTTGTATGGACTAGCGGGAGTGGAGACCCAGTACTTC. V gene TRBV5-1 combines with J gene TRBJ2-5; 13 nucleotides line up with TRBD2. Germline CDR1 is SGHRS and CDR2 is YFSETQ. The CDR3 consists of 16 residues. With V trimmed by 1 base and J by 5 bases, 5 bases remained unmatched.

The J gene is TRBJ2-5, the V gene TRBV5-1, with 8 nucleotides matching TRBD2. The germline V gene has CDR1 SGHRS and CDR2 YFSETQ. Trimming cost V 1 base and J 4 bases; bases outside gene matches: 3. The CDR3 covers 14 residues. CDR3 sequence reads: CASSLSGSRETQYF. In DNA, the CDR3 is TGCGCCAGCAGCTTGAGCGGGAGTAGAGAGACCCAGTACTTC.

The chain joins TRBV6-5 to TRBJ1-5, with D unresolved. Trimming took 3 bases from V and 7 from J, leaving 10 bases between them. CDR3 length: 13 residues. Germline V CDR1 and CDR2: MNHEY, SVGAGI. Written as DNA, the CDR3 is TGTGCCAGCAGTTATACGGTTTGGCAGCCCCAGCATTTT. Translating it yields CASSYTVWQPQHF.

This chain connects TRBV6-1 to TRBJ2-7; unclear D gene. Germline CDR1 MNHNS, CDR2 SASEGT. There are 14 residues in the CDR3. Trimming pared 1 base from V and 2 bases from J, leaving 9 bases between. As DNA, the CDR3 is TGTGCCAGCAGTGAAGGGCCGAATCCCTACGAGCAGTACTTC. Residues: CASSEGPNPYEQYF.

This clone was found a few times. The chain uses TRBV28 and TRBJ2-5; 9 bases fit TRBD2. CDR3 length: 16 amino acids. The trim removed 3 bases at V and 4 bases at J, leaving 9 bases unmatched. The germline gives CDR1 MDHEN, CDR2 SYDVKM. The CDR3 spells CASSFSGSGRLETQYF. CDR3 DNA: TGTGCCAGCAGTTTTAGCGGGAGTGGTCGGTTAGAGACCCAGTACTTC.

In nucleotides, the CDR3 is TGTGCCAGCAGGGGGGGGGTAGTGGGTCAGCCCCAGCATTTT. It is translated as CASRGGVVGQPQHF. The chain joins TRBV2 to TRBJ1-5, with D perhaps matching TRBD1 (5 bases). Trimming cost V 6 bases and J 6 bases, with 15 bases left between them. The CDR3 covers 14 residues. Germline V lookup: CDR1 SNHLY, CDR2 FYNNEI.

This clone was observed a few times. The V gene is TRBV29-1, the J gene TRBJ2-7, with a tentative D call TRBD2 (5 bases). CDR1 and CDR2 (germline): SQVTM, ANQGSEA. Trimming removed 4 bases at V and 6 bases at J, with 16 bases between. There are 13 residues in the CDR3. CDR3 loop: CSVVEGIGTEQYF. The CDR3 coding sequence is TGCAGCGTTGTCGAGGGTATTGGCACCGAGCAGTACTTC.

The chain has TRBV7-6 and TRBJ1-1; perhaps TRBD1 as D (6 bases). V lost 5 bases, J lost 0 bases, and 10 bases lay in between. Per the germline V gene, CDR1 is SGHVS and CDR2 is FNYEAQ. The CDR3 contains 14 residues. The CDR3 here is CASSKGEVNTEAFF. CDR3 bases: TGTGCCAGCAGCAAGGGGGAAGTGAACACTGAAGCTTTCTTT.

CDR3 loop: CASSLNSGSGGNQPQHF. The CDR3, as DNA: TGTGCCAGCAGCTTAAACTCCGGTTCGGGGGGCAATCAGCCCCAGCATTTT. The chain employs TRBV7-6 and TRBJ1-5, with D perhaps matching TRBD1 (5 bases). V lost 2 bases to trimming and J lost 2 bases, with 16 bases between them. The germline V gene has CDR1 SGHVS and CDR2 FNYEAQ. The CDR3 length is 17 residues.

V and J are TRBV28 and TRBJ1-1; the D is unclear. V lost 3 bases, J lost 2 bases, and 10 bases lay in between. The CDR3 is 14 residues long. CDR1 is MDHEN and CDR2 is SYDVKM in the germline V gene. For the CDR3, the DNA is TGTGCCAGCAGTTTGGGTCCAGGTAACACTGAAGCTTTCTTT. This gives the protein CASSLGPGNTEAFF.

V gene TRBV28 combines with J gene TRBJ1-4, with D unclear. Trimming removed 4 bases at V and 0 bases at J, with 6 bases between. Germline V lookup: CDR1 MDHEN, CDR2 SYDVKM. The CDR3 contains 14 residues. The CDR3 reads CASSSFATNEKLFF. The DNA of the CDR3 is TGTGCCAGCAGTTCATTTGCAACTAATGAAAAACTGTTTTTT.

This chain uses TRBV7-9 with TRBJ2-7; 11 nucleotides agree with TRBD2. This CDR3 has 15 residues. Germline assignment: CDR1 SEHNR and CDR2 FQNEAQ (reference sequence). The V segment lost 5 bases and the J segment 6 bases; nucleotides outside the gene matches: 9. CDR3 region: CASSGTSGAGAEQYF. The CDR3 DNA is TGTGCCAGCAGCGGGACTAGCGGAGCAGGGGCCGAGCAGTACTTC.

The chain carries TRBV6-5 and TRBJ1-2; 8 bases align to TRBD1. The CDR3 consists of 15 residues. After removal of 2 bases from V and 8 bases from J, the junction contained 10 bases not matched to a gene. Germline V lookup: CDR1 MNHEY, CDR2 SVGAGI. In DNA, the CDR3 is TGTGCCAGCAGTTACCTAGGACAGGGTGTAAGCGGCTACACCTTC. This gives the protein CASSYLGQGVSGYTF.

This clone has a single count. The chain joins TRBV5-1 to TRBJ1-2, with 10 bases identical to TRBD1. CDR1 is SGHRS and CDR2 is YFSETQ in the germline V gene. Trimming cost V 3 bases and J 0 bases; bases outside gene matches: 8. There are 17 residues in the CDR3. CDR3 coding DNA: TGCGCCAGCAGCTCGGGGGACAGGGGAAGAGCTAACTATGGCTACACCTTC. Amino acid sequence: CASSSGDRGRANYGYTF.

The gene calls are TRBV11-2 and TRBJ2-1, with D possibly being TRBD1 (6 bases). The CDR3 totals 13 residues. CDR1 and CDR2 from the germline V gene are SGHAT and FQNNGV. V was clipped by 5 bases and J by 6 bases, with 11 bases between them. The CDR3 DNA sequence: TGTGCCAGCAGCCTGAACAGGGTCAATGAGCAGTTCTTC. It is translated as CASSLNRVNEQFF.

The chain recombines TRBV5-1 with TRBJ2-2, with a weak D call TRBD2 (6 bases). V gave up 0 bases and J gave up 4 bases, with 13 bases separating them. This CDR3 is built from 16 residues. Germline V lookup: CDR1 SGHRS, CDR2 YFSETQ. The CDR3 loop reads CASSLEAGGPTGELFF. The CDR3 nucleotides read TGCGCCAGCAGCTTGGAAGCGGGTGGTCCCACCGGGGAGCTGTTTTTT.

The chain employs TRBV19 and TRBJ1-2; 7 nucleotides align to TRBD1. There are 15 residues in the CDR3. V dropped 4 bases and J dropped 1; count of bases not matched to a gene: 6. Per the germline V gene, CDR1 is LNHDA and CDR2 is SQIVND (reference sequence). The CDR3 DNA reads TGTGCCAGTAGTACCGGGACAGACCTTAACTATGGCTACACCTTC. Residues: CASSTGTDLNYGYTF.

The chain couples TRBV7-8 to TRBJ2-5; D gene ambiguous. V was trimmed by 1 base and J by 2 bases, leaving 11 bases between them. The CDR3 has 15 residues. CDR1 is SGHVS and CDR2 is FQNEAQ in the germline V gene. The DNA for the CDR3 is TGTGCCAGCAGCTTAGTTGGCGGATATCAAGAGACCCAGTACTTC. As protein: CASSLVGGYQETQYF.

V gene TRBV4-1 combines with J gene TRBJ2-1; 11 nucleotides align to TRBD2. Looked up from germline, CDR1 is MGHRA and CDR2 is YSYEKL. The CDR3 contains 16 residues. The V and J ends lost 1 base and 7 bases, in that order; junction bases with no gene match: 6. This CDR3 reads CASSQVSLAGVNEQFF. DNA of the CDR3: TGCGCCAGCAGCCAAGTCTCACTAGCGGGAGTAAATGAGCAGTTCTTC.

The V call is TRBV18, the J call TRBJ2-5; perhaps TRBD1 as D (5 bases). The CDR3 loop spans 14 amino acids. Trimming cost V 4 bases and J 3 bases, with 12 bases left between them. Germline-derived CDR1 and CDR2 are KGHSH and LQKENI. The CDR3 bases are TGTGCCAGCTCACTAAGGGGCTCCGAAGAGACCCAGTACTTC. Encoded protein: CASSLRGSEETQYF.

DNA of the CDR3: TGTGCCAGCAGCCCAGGCACCAATCAGCCCCAGCATTTT. Its translation is CASSPGTNQPQHF. This sequence joins TRBV7-6 and TRBJ1-5; D not resolved. CDR1 and CDR2 from the germline V gene are SGHVS and FNYEAQ. The CDR3 loop spans 13 amino acids. V lost 5 bases and J 3 bases, leaving 8 bases between the germline ends.

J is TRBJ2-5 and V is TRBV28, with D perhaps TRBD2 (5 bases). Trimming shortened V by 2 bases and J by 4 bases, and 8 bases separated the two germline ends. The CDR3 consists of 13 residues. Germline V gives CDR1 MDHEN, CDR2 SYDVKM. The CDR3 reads CASSLNGVETQYF. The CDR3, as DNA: TGTGCCAGCAGTTTAAACGGGGTAGAGACCCAGTACTTC.